The present T cell receptor (beta chain) was sequenced within a study of blood T cell repertoires in COVID-19. Only in-frame clones appear in the TCRdb table, and some are missing; sequencing was by immunoSEQ multiplex PCR. The table records about 70,000 clones, about nine tenths of them present only once. CDR3 length equals 13 residues. With 3 bases removed from V and 2 bases from J, the gap between germline ends came to 7 bases. Germline assignment: CDR1 MNHEY and CDR2 SMNVEV (reference sequence). This clone was counted a few times. The specimen was peripheral blood. The origin of this receptor is an elderly woman with active or convalescent COVID-19. The rearrangement uses TRBV27 and TRBJ1-2; D gene uncertain. As DNA, the CDR3 is TGTGCCAGCAGTTTCCACCTAAACTATGGCTACACCTTC. Protein: CASSFHLNYGYTF.